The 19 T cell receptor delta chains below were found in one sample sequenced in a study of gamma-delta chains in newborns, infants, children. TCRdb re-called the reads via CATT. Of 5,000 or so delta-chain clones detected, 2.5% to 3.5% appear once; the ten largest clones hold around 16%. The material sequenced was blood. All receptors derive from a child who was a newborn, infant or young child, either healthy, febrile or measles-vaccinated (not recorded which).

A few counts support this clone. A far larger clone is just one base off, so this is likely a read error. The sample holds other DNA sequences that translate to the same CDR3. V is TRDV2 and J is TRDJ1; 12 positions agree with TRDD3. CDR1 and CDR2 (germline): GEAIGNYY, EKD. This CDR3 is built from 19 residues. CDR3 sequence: CACDTVSAGGYEDTDKLIF. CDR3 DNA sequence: TGTGCCTGTGACACCGTAAGTGCTGGGGGATACGAGGACACAGATAAACTCATCTTT.

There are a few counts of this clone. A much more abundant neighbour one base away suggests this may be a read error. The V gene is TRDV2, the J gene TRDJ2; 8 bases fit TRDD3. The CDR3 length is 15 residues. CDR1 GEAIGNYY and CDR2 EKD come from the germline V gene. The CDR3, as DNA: TGTGCCTGTGACACCGTGGGGGATTTGACAGCACACCTCTTCTTT. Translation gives CACDTVGDLTAHLFF.

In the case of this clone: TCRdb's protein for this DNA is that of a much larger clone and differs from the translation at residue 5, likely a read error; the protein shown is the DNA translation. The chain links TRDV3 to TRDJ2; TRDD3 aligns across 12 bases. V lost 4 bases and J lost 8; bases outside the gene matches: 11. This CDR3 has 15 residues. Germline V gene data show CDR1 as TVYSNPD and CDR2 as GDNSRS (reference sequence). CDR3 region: CACPSTGGYTAQLFF. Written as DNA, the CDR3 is TGTGCCTGCCCGTCTACTGGGGGATACACGGCACAACTCTTCTTT.

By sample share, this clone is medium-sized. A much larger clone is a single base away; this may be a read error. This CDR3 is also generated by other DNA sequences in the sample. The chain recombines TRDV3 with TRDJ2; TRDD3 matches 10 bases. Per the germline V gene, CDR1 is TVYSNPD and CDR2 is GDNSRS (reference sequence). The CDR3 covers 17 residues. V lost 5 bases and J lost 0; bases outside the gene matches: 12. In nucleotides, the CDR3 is TGTGCCAAAAAGGGTACTGGGGGATTCCCTTTGACAGCACAACTCTTCTTT. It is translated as CAKKGTGGFPLTAQLFF. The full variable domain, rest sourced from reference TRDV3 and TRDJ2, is CDKVTQSSPDQTVASGSEVVLLCTYDTVYSNPDLFWYRIRPDYSFQFVFYGDNSRSEGADFTQGRFSVKHILTQKAFHLVISPVRTEDSATYYCAKKGTGGFPLTAQLFFGKGTQLIVEP.

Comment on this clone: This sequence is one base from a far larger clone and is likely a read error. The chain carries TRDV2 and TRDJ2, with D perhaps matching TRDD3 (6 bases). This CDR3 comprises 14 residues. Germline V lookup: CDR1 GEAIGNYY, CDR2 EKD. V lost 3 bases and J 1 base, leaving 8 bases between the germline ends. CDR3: CACDVLGLTAQLFF. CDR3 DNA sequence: TGTGCCTGTGACGTACTGGGTTTGACAGCACAACTCTTCTTT.

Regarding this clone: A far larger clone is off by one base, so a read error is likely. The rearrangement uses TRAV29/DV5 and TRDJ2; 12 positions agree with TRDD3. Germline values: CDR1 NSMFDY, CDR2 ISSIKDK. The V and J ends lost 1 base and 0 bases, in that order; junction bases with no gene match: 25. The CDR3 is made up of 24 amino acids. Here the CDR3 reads CAASRRSSTRTGGYTGALTAQLFF. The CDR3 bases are TGTGCAGCAAGCCGACGGTCCTCTACCCGTACTGGGGGATACACCGGAGCTTTGACAGCACAACTCTTCTTT.

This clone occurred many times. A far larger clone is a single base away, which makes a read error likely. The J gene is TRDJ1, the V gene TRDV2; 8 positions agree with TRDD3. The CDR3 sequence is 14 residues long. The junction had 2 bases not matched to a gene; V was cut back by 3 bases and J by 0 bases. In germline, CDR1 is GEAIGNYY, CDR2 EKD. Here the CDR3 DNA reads TGTGCCTGTGACGCACTGGGGGACACCGATAAACTCATCTTT. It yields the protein CACDALGDTDKLIF.

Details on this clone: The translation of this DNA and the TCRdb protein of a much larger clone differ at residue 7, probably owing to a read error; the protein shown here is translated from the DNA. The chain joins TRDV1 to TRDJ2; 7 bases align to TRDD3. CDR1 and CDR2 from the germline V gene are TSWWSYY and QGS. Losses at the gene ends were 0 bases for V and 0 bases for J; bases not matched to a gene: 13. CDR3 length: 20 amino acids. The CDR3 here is CALGELWWNMGDPLTAQLFF. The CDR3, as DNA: TGTGCTCTTGGGGAACTATGGTGGAACATGGGGGACCCTTTGACAGCACAACTCTTCTTT.

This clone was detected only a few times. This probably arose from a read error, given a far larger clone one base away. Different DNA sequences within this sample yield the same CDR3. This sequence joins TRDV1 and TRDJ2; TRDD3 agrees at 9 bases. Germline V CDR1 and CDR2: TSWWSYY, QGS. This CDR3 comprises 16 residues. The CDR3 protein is CALGELRGYATAQLFF. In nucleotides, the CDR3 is TGTGCTCTTGGGGAACTACGGGGATACGCGACAGCGCAACTCTTCTTT.

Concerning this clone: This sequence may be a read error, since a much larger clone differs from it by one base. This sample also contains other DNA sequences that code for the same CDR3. CDR3 coding DNA: TGTGCCGCAAGCCGATGGTCCTCTACCCGTACTGGGGTATACACCGGAGCTTTGACAGCACAACTCTTCTTT. Amino acid sequence: CAASRWSSTRTGVYTGALTAQLFF. The gene calls are TRAV29/DV5 and TRDJ2; 7 bases line up with TRDD3. The CDR3 has 24 residues. Germline-derived CDR1 and CDR2 are NSMFDY and ISSIKDK.

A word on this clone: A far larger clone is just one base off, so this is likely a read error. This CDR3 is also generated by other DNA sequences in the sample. CDR3 DNA sequence: TGTGCCTGTGACACCGGTGGGGGATACGCGACAGCGCAACTCTTCTTT. Its protein is CACDTGGGYATAQLFF. The V gene is TRDV2, the J gene TRDJ2, with 11 positions matching TRDD3. Per germline, CDR1 GEAIGNYY and CDR2 EKD. The CDR3 has 16 amino acids.

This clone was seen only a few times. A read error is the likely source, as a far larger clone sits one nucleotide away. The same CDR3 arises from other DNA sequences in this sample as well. The CDR3 DNA reads TGTGCCTGCGACACCGACTGGGGGATACGAAGCTCCTGGGACACCCGACAGATGTTTTTC. Translation: CACDTDWGIRSSWDTRQMFF. The rearrangement uses TRDV2 and TRDJ3; 13 bases fit TRDD3. CDR3 length: 20 residues. Germline CDR1 reads GEAIGNYY; CDR2 reads EKD.

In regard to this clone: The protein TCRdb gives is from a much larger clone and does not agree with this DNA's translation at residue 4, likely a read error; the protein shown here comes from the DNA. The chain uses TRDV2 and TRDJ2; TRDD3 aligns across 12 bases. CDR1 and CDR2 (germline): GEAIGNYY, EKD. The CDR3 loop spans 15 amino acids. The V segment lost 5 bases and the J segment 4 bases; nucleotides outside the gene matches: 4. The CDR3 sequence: CACVILGDTTAQLFF. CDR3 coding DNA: TGTGCCTGTGTCATACTGGGGGATACGACAGCACAACTCTTCTTT.

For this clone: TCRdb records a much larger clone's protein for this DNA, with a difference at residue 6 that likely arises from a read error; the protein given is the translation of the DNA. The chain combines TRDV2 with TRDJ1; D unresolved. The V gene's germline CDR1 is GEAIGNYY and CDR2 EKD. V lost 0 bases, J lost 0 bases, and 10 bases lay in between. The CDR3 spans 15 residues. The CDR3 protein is CACDTTWNNTDKLIF. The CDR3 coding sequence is TGTGCCTGTGACACCACGTGGAATAACACCGATAAACTCATCTTT.

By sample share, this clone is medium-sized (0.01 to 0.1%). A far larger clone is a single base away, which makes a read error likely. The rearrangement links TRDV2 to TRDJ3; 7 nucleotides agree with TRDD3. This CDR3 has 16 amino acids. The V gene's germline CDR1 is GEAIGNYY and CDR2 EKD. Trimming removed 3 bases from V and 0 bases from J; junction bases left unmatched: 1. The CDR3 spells CACDWGTSWDTRQMFF. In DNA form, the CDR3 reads TGTGCCTGTGACTGGGGGACCTCCTGGGACACCCGACAGATGTTTTTC.

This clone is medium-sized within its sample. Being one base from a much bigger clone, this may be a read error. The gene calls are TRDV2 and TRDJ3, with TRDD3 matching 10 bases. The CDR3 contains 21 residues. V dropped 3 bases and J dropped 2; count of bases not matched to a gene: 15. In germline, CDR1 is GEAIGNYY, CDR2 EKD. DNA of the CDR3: TGTGCCTGTGACGTCTTACTGGGGGATGCGCATTTCACCTGGGACACCCGACAGATGTTTTTC. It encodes CACDVLLGDAHFTWDTRQMFF.

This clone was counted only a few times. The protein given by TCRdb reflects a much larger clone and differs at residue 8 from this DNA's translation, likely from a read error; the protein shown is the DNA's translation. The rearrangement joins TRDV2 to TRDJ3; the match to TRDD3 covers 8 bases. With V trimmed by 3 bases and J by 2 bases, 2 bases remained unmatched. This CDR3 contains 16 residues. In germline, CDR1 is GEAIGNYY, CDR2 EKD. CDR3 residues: CACDYWGAWDTRQMFF. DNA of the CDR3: TGTGCCTGTGACTACTGGGGGGCCTGGGACACCCGACAGATGTTTTTC.

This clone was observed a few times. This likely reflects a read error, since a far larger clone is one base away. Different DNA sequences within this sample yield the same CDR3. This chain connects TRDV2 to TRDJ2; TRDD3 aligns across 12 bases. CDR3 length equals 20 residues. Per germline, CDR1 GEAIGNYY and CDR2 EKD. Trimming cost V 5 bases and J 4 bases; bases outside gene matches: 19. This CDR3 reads CACVPYWGILGSPQTAQLFF. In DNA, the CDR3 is TGTGCCTGTGTACCGTACTGGGGGATACTTGGAAGTCCACAGACAGCACAACTCTTCTTT.

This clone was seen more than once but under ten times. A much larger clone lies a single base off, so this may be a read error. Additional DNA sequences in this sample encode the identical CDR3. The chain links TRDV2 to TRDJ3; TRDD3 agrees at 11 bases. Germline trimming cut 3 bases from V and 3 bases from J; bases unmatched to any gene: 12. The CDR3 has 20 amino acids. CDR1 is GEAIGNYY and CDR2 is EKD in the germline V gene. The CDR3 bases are TGTGCCTGTGACTCGGTTCGCACTGGGGGATATGACTGGGACACCCGACAGATGTTTTTC. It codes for CACDSVRTGGYDWDTRQMFF.